A selection of T cell receptor beta chains follows, all from one sample in a study of blood T cell repertoires in COVID-19. TCRdb's copy holds only in-frame clones and misses some; the assay was immunoSEQ multiplex PCR. The top ten clones hold 8% to 9% of a sample with 220,000 or so clones, around 86% of them seen once. Sequenced input: peripheral blood. The receptors come from a woman aged 80 or older with COVID-19, enrolled during active disease. CDR3s include the opening cysteine and the closing phenylalanine or tryptophan. D genes are given only for firm matches. Clone size is given for some rows only: seen once, a few or many times, or a class if the clone is expanded.

d_gene: TRBD2
abundance: .
len: 13
v_gene: TRBV14
j_gene: TRBJ2-4
CDR3nt: TGTGCCAGCAGCCATTGGGAGGGAGACATTCAGTACTTC
CDR3aa: CASSHWEGDIQYF

d_gene: TRBD1
abundance: .
len: 17
v_gene: TRBV27
j_gene: TRBJ1-5
CDR3nt: TGTGCCAGCAGATCCGGGACAGGGGGCGCGAGCAATCAGCCCCAGCATTTT
CDR3aa: CASRSGTGGASNQPQHF

d_gene: TRBD2
abundance: .
len: 16
v_gene: TRBV11-2
j_gene: TRBJ2-1
CDR3nt: TGTGCCAGCAGCTTATCCGGCGGGAGCTCCTACAATGAGCAGTTCTTC
CDR3aa: CASSLSGGSSYNEQFF

d_gene: TRBD2
abundance: once
len: 16
v_gene: TRBV27
j_gene: TRBJ2-3
CDR3nt: TGTGCCAGCAGTCCCGGAGGAAGCGGGGGGCGGGATACGCAGTATTTT
CDR3aa: CASSPGGSGGRDTQYF

d_gene: .
abundance: .
len: 16
v_gene: TRBV19
j_gene: TRBJ2-7
CDR3nt: TGTGCCAGTAGTATAGTGTCACGGGAGCTACCCTACGAGCAGTACTTC
CDR3aa: CASSIVSRELPYEQYF

d_gene: TRBD2
abundance: .
len: 16
v_gene: TRBV4-3
j_gene: TRBJ2-1
CDR3nt: TGCGCCAGCAGCCAAGATTTGCTAGCGGGAGGGAATGAGCAGTTCTTC
CDR3aa: CASSQDLLAGGNEQFF

d_gene: .
abundance: .
len: 15
v_gene: TRBV7-9
j_gene: TRBJ1-1
CDR3nt: TGTGCCAGCAGCTTAGGGTTAATACAGAACACTGAAGCTTTCTTT
CDR3aa: CASSLGLIQNTEAFF

d_gene: TRBD1
abundance: .
len: 13
v_gene: TRBV3-1/TRBV3-2
j_gene: TRBJ1-6
CDR3nt: TGTGCCAGCAGCCCCCCGGGACAGGGGTCCCTCCACTTT
CDR3aa: CASSPPGQGSLHF

d_gene: .
abundance: .
len: 14
v_gene: TRBV11-2
j_gene: TRBJ1-1
CDR3nt: TGTGCCAGCATAGAATTTTCGGTTGGCACTGAAGCTTTCTTT
CDR3aa: CASIEFSVGTEAFF

d_gene: .
abundance: .
len: 15
v_gene: TRBV5-1
j_gene: TRBJ2-1
CDR3nt: TGCGCCAGCAGTCGACAGGAAGGCTCCTACAATGAGCAGTTCTTC
CDR3aa: CASSRQEGSYNEQFF

d_gene: TRBD1
abundance: .
len: 14
v_gene: TRBV6-5
j_gene: TRBJ1-2
CDR3nt: TGTGCCAGCAGGGGGACAGGCGGTCTCTATGGCTACACCTTC
CDR3aa: CASRGTGGLYGYTF

d_gene: .
abundance: few
len: 12
v_gene: TRBV24-1
j_gene: TRBJ2-5
CDR3nt: TGTGCCACCAGTTCTGGGGGCGAGACCCAGTACTTC
CDR3aa: CATSSGGETQYF

d_gene: .
abundance: .
len: 14
v_gene: TRBV20-1
j_gene: TRBJ1-4
CDR3nt: TGCAGTGCTAGTGGACAGTATGATAATGAAAAACTGTTTTTT
CDR3aa: CSASGQYDNEKLFF

d_gene: .
abundance: .
len: 14
v_gene: TRBV19
j_gene: TRBJ2-5
CDR3nt: TGTGCCAGTAGTAACCCTCGGTCAGGAGAGACCCAGTACTTC
CDR3aa: CASSNPRSGETQYF

d_gene: .
abundance: .
len: 15
v_gene: TRBV4-1
j_gene: TRBJ1-6
CDR3nt: TGCGCCAGCAGCCAAGGGGGGGTCCTCAATTCACCCCTCCACTTT
CDR3aa: CASSQGGVLNSPLHF

d_gene: .
abundance: many
len: 12
v_gene: TRBV30
j_gene: TRBJ1-2
CDR3nt: TGTGCCTGGAGCCGGCAAGGGGGTGGCTACACCTTC
CDR3aa: CAWSRQGGGYTF

d_gene: .
abundance: .
len: 13
v_gene: TRBV7-3
j_gene: TRBJ1-1
CDR3nt: TGTGCCAGCAGCCATTCGCCTCCGAGCGAAGCTTTCTTT
CDR3aa: CASSHSPPSEAFF

d_gene: .
abundance: .
len: 13
v_gene: TRBV12-5
j_gene: TRBJ1-1
CDR3nt: TGTGCTAGTGCCCTCAGGGTGAACACTGAAGCTTTCTTT
CDR3aa: CASALRVNTEAFF

d_gene: .
abundance: .
len: 12
v_gene: TRBV15
j_gene: TRBJ1-2
CDR3nt: TGTGCCACCAGCGGAGGACAGAGGGGCTACACCTTC
CDR3aa: CATSGGQRGYTF

d_gene: TRBD1
abundance: .
len: 14
v_gene: TRBV6-2/TRBV6-3
j_gene: TRBJ1-5
CDR3nt: TGTGCCAGCAGCATCGGACAGGGAAGTCAGCCCCAGCATTTT
CDR3aa: CASSIGQGSQPQHF

d_gene: .
abundance: once
len: 13
v_gene: TRBV20-1
j_gene: TRBJ1-2
CDR3nt: TGCAGTGCTAGTACCACCCGGGGTCTTGGCTACACCTTC
CDR3aa: CSASTTRGLGYTF

d_gene: .
abundance: .
len: 15
v_gene: TRBV3-1/TRBV3-2
j_gene: TRBJ2-5
CDR3nt: TGTGCCAGCAGCCAAGGGACGGGAGTTAGGGAGACCCAGTACTTC
CDR3aa: CASSQGTGVRETQYF

d_gene: .
abundance: .
len: 15
v_gene: TRBV20-1
j_gene: TRBJ2-3
CDR3nt: TGCAGTGCTAGTTTACGGCGGGGTAGCACAGATACGCAGTATTTT
CDR3aa: CSASLRRGSTDTQYF

d_gene: TRBD1
abundance: .
len: 16
v_gene: TRBV7-2
j_gene: TRBJ2-5
CDR3nt: TGTGCCAGCAGCTTAGGTGGATGGGACAGTGCAGAGACCCAGTACTTC
CDR3aa: CASSLGGWDSAETQYF

d_gene: TRBD2
abundance: .
len: 17
v_gene: TRBV11-3
j_gene: TRBJ2-1
CDR3nt: TGTGCCAGCAGCTTAGGACTAACTAGCGGGGGCTACAATGAGCAGTTCTTC
CDR3aa: CASSLGLTSGGYNEQFF

d_gene: .
abundance: .
len: 17
v_gene: TRBV7-9
j_gene: TRBJ2-1
CDR3nt: TGTGCCAGCAGCCGGACGCCCGCCTCTTGGGGCCACAATGAGCAGTTCTTC
CDR3aa: CASSRTPASWGHNEQFF

d_gene: TRBD1
abundance: few
len: 14
v_gene: TRBV13
j_gene: TRBJ1-2
CDR3nt: TGTGCCAGCAGGCCGGGACAGGGTAACTATGGCTACACCTTC
CDR3aa: CASRPGQGNYGYTF

d_gene: .
abundance: .
len: 14
v_gene: TRBV28
j_gene: TRBJ1-5
CDR3nt: TGTGCCAGCAGTTTAATCGGTAGCAATCAGCCCCAGCATTTT
CDR3aa: CASSLIGSNQPQHF

d_gene: .
abundance: few
len: 14
v_gene: TRBV6-5
j_gene: TRBJ1-6
CDR3nt: TGTGCCAGCAGTTACGGGCACAATAATTCACCCCTCCACTTT
CDR3aa: CASSYGHNNSPLHF

d_gene: .
abundance: .
len: 14
v_gene: TRBV18
j_gene: TRBJ2-7
CDR3nt: TGTGCCAGCTCACCACCCCCTGGGGGCTCGGAGCAGTACTTC
CDR3aa: CASSPPPGGSEQYF

d_gene: TRBD1
abundance: .
len: 15
v_gene: TRBV9
j_gene: TRBJ1-3
CDR3nt: TGTGCCAGCAGCGGAACAGGGGTGGGTGGAAACACCATATATTTT
CDR3aa: CASSGTGVGGNTIYF